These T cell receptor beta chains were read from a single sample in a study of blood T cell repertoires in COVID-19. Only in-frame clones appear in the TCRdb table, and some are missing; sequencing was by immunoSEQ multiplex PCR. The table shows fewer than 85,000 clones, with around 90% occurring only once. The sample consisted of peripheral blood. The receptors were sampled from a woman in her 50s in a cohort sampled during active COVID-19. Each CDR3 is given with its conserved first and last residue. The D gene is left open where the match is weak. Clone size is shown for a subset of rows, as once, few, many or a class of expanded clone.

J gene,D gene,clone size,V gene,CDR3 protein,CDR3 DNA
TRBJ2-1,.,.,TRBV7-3,CASSFQGMHEQFF,TGTGCCAGCAGTTTCCAGGGTATGCATGAGCAGTTCTTC
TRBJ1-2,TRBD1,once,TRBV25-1,CASSALRDRGFLRYGYTF,TGTGCCAGCAGTGCACTCCGGGACAGGGGGTTTCTACGCTATGGCTACACCTTC
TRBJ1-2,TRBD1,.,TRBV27,CASRQPSDRAGGYTF,TGTGCCAGCAGACAACCCTCGGACAGGGCGGGTGGCTACACCTTC
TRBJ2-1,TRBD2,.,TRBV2,CASILAGGGNEQFF,TGTGCCAGCATCTTAGCGGGAGGGGGCAATGAGCAGTTCTTC
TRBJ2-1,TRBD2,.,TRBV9,CASSVGGTSGFTYNEQFF,TGTGCCAGCAGCGTAGGAGGGACTAGCGGCTTCACCTACAATGAGCAGTTCTTC
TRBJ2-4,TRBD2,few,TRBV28,CASSLAGGKGNIQYF,TGTGCCAGCAGTTTAGCGGGAGGGAAGGGAAACATTCAGTACTTC
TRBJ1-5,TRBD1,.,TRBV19,CASSIDRQGAQPQHF,TGTGCCAGTAGTATAGACCGACAGGGTGCTCAGCCCCAGCATTTT
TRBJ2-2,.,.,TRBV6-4,CASSLEFTGELFF,TGTGCCAGCAGTTTAGAATTCACCGGGGAGCTGTTTTTT
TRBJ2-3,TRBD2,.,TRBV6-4,CASSDSTTSGSGADTQYF,TGTGCCAGCAGTGACTCAACAACTAGCGGGAGTGGGGCAGATACGCAGTATTTT
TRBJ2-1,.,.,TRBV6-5,CASSYSTAGGYNEQFF,TGTGCCAGCAGTTACTCGACAGCGGGCGGGTACAATGAGCAGTTCTTC
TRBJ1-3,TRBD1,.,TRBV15,CATSSQTGGNTIYF,TGTGCCACCAGCAGCCAGACAGGGGGAAACACCATATATTTT
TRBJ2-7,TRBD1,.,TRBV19,CASNPGQGYEQYF,TGTGCCAGTAACCCGGGACAGGGGTACGAGCAGTACTTC
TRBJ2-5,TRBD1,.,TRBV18,CASSPPGTAQETQYF,TGTGCCAGCTCACCACCTGGGACAGCACAAGAGACCCAGTACTTC
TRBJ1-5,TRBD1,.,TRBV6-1,CASSEGPFRGNQPQHF,TGTGCCAGCAGTGAAGGGCCCTTCAGGGGGAATCAGCCCCAGCATTTT
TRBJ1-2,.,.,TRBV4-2,CASSQEGAYLGGYTF,TGTGCCAGCAGCCAAGAGGGGGCCTACCTTGGGGGCTACACCTTC
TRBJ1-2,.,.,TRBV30,CAWSVTGGGSGYTF,TGTGCCTGGAGTGTCACGGGTGGTGGGTCTGGCTACACCTTC
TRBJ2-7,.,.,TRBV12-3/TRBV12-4,CASSLLGAYEQYF,TGTGCCAGCAGTTTATTGGGGGCTTACGAGCAGTACTTC
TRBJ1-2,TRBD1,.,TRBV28,CASSVPQGAPSYTF,TGTGCCAGCAGTGTACCTCAGGGGGCGCCGAGCTACACCTTC
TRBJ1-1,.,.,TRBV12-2,CASRSPSGMNTEAFF,TGTGCAAGTCGCTCCCCCTCGGGGATGAACACTGAAGCTTTCTTT
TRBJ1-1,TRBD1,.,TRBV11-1,CASSATGAGMNTEAFF,TGTGCCAGCAGCGCAACAGGGGCGGGAATGAACACTGAAGCTTTCTTT
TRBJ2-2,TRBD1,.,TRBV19,CASSLRDRGLANTGELFF,TGTGCCAGTAGTTTACGGGACAGGGGACTAGCGAACACCGGGGAGCTGTTTTTT
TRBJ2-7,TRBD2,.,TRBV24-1,CATSDPGTSGRGEQYF,TGTGCCACCAGTGACCCTGGGACTAGCGGTAGGGGCGAGCAGTACTTC
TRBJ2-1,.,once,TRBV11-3,CASSLVGDEQFF,TGTGCCAGCAGCTTAGTAGGGGATGAGCAGTTCTTC
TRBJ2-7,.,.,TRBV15,CATSKAESYEQYF,TGTGCCACCAGCAAGGCGGAATCCTACGAGCAGTACTTC
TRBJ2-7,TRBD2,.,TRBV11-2,CASSPGGGRQEQYF,TGTGCCAGCTCGCCGGGGGGGGGACGGCAAGAGCAGTACTTC
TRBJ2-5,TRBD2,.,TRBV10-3,CAISAGGAVETQYF,TGTGCCATCAGCGCCGGGGGGGCGGTGGAGACCCAGTACTTC
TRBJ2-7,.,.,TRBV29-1,CSVLRNYEQYF,TGCAGCGTTCTGAGGAACTACGAGCAGTACTTC
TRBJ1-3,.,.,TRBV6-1,CASSEGSGHGNTIYF,TGTGCCAGCAGTGAAGGGAGTGGACATGGAAACACCATATATTTT